The next 27 T cell receptor beta chains were all read from a single sample in a study of T cells in Graves' hyperthyroidism and ophthalmopathy. Amplified regions were TCR beta CDR3 sequences from RNA transcripts. HTBI primers were the set used in a first-round RT-PCR of the TCR CDR3. TCRdb re-analysed the multiplex PCR reads in MiXCR, keeping a single row per CDR3 protein. The sample includes around 690,000 distinct CDR3 sequences, less than 25% of them seen just once. The sequencing sample was made of blood. The source is a man aged 30-40 years with Graves' ophthalmopathy.

This clonotype showed up just a few times. This CDR3 reads CASSYSNDEQFF. The CDR3 bases are TGTGCCAGCAGTTACTCGAATGATGAGCAGTTCTTC. The chain is built from TRBV6-2 or TRBV6-3 and TRBJ2-1; D ambiguous. With 0 bases removed from V and 8 bases from J, the gap between germline ends came to 5 bases. The CDR3 runs 12 residues. In germline, CDR1 is MNHEY, CDR2 SVGEGT.

This clonotype was counted many times. The rearrangement joins TRBV12-3 or TRBV12-4 to TRBJ1-1; 7 nucleotides agree with TRBD1. The CDR3 has 14 amino acids. With 4 bases clipped from V and 1 base from J, the junction kept 3 bases outside the gene matches. The CDR3 bases are TGTGCCAGCAGTTCGGGACAGCAGAACACTGAAGCTTTCTTT. Amino acid sequence: CASSSGQQNTEAFF.

This clonotype was found a few times. The rearrangement uses TRBV4-1 and TRBJ2-5, with no clear D. Germline CDR1 reads MGHRA; CDR2 reads YSYEKL. V lost 2 bases, J lost 7 bases, and 26 bases lay in between. The CDR3 contains 18 residues. The CDR3 here is CASSQTYYLRTREWTQYF. The CDR3, as DNA: TGCGCCAGCAGCCAAACGTACTATTTGAGGACCCGAGAGTGGACCCAGTACTTC.

This clonotype was observed a few times. The chain carries TRBV6-2 or TRBV6-3 and TRBJ2-1; 10 nucleotides line up with TRBD1. V lost 2 bases, J lost 4 bases, and 5 bases stayed unmatched. This CDR3 is built from 16 residues. Germline-derived CDR1 and CDR2 are MNHEY and SVGEGT. Here the CDR3 reads CASSYPGQGPYNEQFF. As DNA, the CDR3 is TGTGCCAGCAGTTACCCGGGACAGGGGCCTTACAATGAGCAGTTCTTC.

This chain connects TRBV30 to TRBJ1-2, with 7 bases aligning to TRBD1. V lost 1 base to trimming and J lost 4 bases; unmatched junction nucleotides: 3. Germline V CDR1 and CDR2: GTSNPN, SVGIG (reference sequence). CDR3 length equals 13 residues. CDR3 in DNA: TGTGCCTGGAGTGCAACAGGGGCCTATGGCTACACCTTC. This translates into CAWSATGAYGYTF.

This clonotype was observed a handful of times. The J gene is TRBJ1-1, the V gene TRBV19, with no clear D. This CDR3 has 13 residues. V was pared by 7 bases and J by 5 bases, with 14 bases between. Germline lookup yields CDR1 LNHDA and CDR2 SQIVND (reference sequence). CDR3 protein: CASTGPAWTEAFF. The CDR3 DNA sequence: TGTGCCAGTACTGGTCCTGCATGGACTGAAGCTTTCTTT.

This chain uses TRBV6-6 with TRBJ2-4; 10 bases are shared with TRBD1. V gave up 0 bases and J gave up 5 bases; unmatched junction bases: 1. This CDR3 has 15 amino acids. Looked up from germline, CDR1 is MNHNY and CDR2 is SVGAGI (reference sequence). In DNA form, the CDR3 reads TGTGCCAGCAGTTACTCCGGGACAGGGGAAAACATTCAGTACTTC. This translates into CASSYSGTGENIQYF.

This clonotype was counted ten times or more. The J gene is TRBJ1-1, the V gene TRBV6-1; 9 bases fit TRBD1. CDR3 length: 16 amino acids. V gave up 3 bases and J gave up 1 base; unmatched junction bases: 6. Germline CDR1 is MNHNS and CDR2 is SASEGT. CDR3 coding DNA: TGTGCCAGCAGTGAGTACAGGGGGCCAGGGAACACTGAAGCTTTCTTT. Translation gives CASSEYRGPGNTEAFF.

This clonotype was counted ten times or more. The chain combines TRBV3-1 with TRBJ1-1; D ambiguous. This CDR3 region has 14 residues. Trimming shortened V by 0 bases and J by 0 bases, and 5 bases separated the two germline ends. Germline V gene lookup returns CDR1 LGHDT and CDR2 YNNKEL (reference sequence). CDR3 protein: CASSQDPLNTEAFF. The CDR3 DNA is TGTGCCAGCAGCCAAGACCCGTTGAACACTGAAGCTTTCTTT. The whole variable domain, remainder taken from reference TRBV3-1 and TRBJ1-1, is DTAVSQTPKYLVTQMGNDKSIKCEQNLGHDTMYWYKQDSKKFLKIMFSYNNKELIINETVPNRFSPKSPDKAHLNLHINSLELGDSAVYFCASSQDPLNTEAFFGQGTRLTVV.

V and J are TRBV20-1 and TRBJ2-3; 14 positions agree with TRBD2. This CDR3 is built from 15 residues. The trim removed 3 bases at V and 6 bases at J, leaving 5 bases unmatched. CDR1 is DFQATT and CDR2 is SNEGSKA in the germline V gene (reference sequence). The CDR3 loop is CSASWGLAGADTQYF. The CDR3 DNA sequence: TGCAGTGCTAGTTGGGGACTAGCGGGAGCCGATACGCAGTATTTT.

Ten or more counts support this clonotype. The gene calls are TRBV20-1 and TRBJ1-1, with 7 bases fitting TRBD1. Germline V lookup: CDR1 DFQATT, CDR2 SNEGSKA (reference sequence). V trimming: 3 bases; J trimming: 0 bases; junction bases outside the gene matches: 10. This CDR3 has 16 amino acids. The CDR3 protein is CSARKGGGGMNTEAFF. The CDR3 DNA sequence: TGCAGTGCTAGGAAAGGGGGCGGCGGGATGAACACTGAAGCTTTCTTT.

Turning to this clonotype: A much larger clone lies one base from this, so it may be a read error. The chain is built from TRBV18 and TRBJ2-1; 9 positions match TRBD2. The germline CDR1 and CDR2 sequences are KGHSH and LQKENI. The CDR3 has 14 residues. DNA of the CDR3: TGTGCCAGCTCACCAGGCGGGAGGGACAATGAGCACTTCTTC. Its protein is CASSPGGRDNEHFF.

This clonotype was detected a few times. The chain has TRBV3-1 and TRBJ1-2; maybe TRBD1 (5 bases). The CDR3 loop spans 14 amino acids. The V end was cut by 1 base, the J end by 4 bases, with 10 bases between. Germline V gene data show CDR1 as LGHDT and CDR2 as YNNKEL (reference sequence). The CDR3 region has the DNA TGTGCCAGCAGCCAAGTGGACACGTTCTATGGCTACACCTTC. This encodes CASSQVDTFYGYTF.

This clonotype appeared many times. This chain connects TRBV30 to TRBJ1-1; TRBD1 agrees at 10 bases. Germline CDR1 is GTSNPN and CDR2 is SVGIG (reference sequence). This CDR3 is built from 14 residues. V dropped 0 bases and J dropped 5; count of bases not matched to a gene: 3. The CDR3 spells CAWSVGQGGTEAFF. As DNA, the CDR3 is TGTGCCTGGAGTGTAGGACAGGGGGGGACTGAAGCTTTCTTT. The variable domain in full, completed from reference TRBV30 and TRBJ1-1, reads SQTIHQWPATLVQPVGSPLSLECTVEGTSNPNLYWYRQAAGRGLQLLFYSVGIGQISSEVPQNLSASRPQDRQFILSSKKLLLSDSGFYLCAWSVGQGGTEAFFGQGTRLTVV.

The table lists this clonotype with a few counts. The V and J genes are TRBV5-6 and TRBJ1-2; 10 bases match TRBD1. The CDR3 is 15 amino acids. Germline V lookup: CDR1 SGHDT, CDR2 YYEEEE. The V and J ends lost 3 bases and 4 bases, in that order; junction bases with no gene match: 6. The CDR3 bases are TGTGCCAGCAGCTACCGGGACAGGGGTCCCTATGGCTACACCTTC. Protein sequence: CASSYRDRGPYGYTF.

In this sample, this clonotype turned up many times. The J gene is TRBJ1-4, the V gene TRBV20-1; TRBD1 is a possible D gene (5 bases). V lost 5 bases to trimming and J lost 6 bases, with 13 bases between them. CDR1 and CDR2 (germline): DFQATT, SNEGSKA (reference sequence). CDR3 length: 13 residues. CDR3 amino acids: CSAGDGTYEKLFF. Here the CDR3 DNA reads TGCAGTGCTGGGGACGGGACTTATGAAAAACTGTTTTTT.

In its sample, this clonotype was seen many times. The CDR3 loop is CASSLGRRSNQPQHF. CDR3 DNA sequence: TGTGCCAGCAGTTTGGGCAGGCGTAGCAATCAGCCCCAGCATTTT. V and J are TRBV12-3 or TRBV12-4 and TRBJ1-5; D remains ambiguous. Trimming removed 3 bases at V and 0 bases at J, with 9 bases between. This CDR3 comprises 15 residues.

This clonotype occurred many times. This chain joins TRBV6-1 and TRBJ2-7, with 8 positions matching TRBD2. This CDR3 contains 15 residues. V trimming: 4 bases; J trimming: 2 bases; junction bases outside the gene matches: 7. Germline V gene data show CDR1 as MNHNS and CDR2 as SASEGT. This CDR3 reads CASSAVAGSTYEQYF. The CDR3 DNA sequence: TGTGCCAGCAGTGCCGTAGCGGGAAGCACCTACGAGCAGTACTTC.

The table lists this clonotype with many counts. This chain uses TRBV20-1 with TRBJ2-2; 8 nucleotides align to TRBD2. The CDR3 loop spans 15 amino acids. After removal of 6 bases from V and 2 bases from J, the junction contained 8 bases not matched to a gene. The germline V gene encodes CDR1 DFQATT and CDR2 SNEGSKA (reference sequence). CDR3 region: CSALPGTRNTGELFF. The CDR3 nucleotides are TGCAGTGCCCTCCCAGGGACTAGAAACACCGGGGAGCTGTTTTTT.

The sample holds a few counts of this clonotype. This chain uses TRBV20-1 with TRBJ2-3; 12 nucleotides match TRBD2. The CDR3 sequence is 16 residues long. V shed 6 bases, J shed 3 bases, and the junction held 10 bases outside the gene matches. Germline V gives CDR1 DFQATT, CDR2 SNEGSKA (reference sequence). The CDR3 nucleotides are TGCAGTGCCCAGAATCTAGCGGGAGGGCCGACAGATACGCAGTATTTT. It yields the protein CSAQNLAGGPTDTQYF.

The chain is built from TRBV5-1 and TRBJ2-5; 10 bases line up with TRBD2. CDR1 is SGHRS, CDR2 YFSETQ, per germline. V was clipped by 0 bases and J by 5 bases; unmatched bases: 7. The CDR3 is 16 amino acids. CDR3 in amino acids: CASSLASGRAQETQYF. CDR3 nucleotides: TGCGCCAGCAGCTTGGCCAGCGGGAGGGCCCAGGAGACCCAGTACTTC.

This clonotype was picked up a small number of times. V and J are TRBV20-1 and TRBJ1-6; D is undetermined. Trimming pared 6 bases from V and 3 bases from J, leaving 9 bases between. This CDR3 comprises 13 residues. The germline V gene has CDR1 DFQATT and CDR2 SNEGSKA (reference sequence). CDR3 residues: CSAHSYYNSPLHF. The CDR3 bases are TGCAGTGCCCATTCTTACTATAATTCACCCCTCCACTTT.

This clonotype occurred a few times. V is TRBV6-1 and J is TRBJ1-4; 9 bases line up with TRBD1. The V gene's germline CDR1 is MNHNS and CDR2 SASEGT. V shed 5 bases, J shed 10 bases, and the junction held 8 bases outside the gene matches. This CDR3 spans 14 amino acids. CDR3 protein: CASSYDRGGGKLFF. DNA for the CDR3: TGTGCCAGCAGTTATGACAGGGGGGGCGGAAAACTGTTTTTT.

The chain has TRBV19 and TRBJ2-4; 10 nucleotides line up with TRBD2. The CDR3 loop spans 18 amino acids. Losses at the gene ends were 3 bases for V and 0 bases for J; bases not matched to a gene: 8. Germline assignment: CDR1 LNHDA and CDR2 SQIVND (reference sequence). CDR3: CASSILWTSGLAKNIQYF. In nucleotides, the CDR3 is TGTGCCAGTAGTATCTTATGGACTAGCGGACTAGCCAAAAACATTCAGTACTTC.

This clonotype turned up a few times. J is TRBJ2-5 and V is TRBV14; D call uncertain. This CDR3 contains 15 residues. Trimming stripped 2 bases from V and 5 bases from J, with 15 bases between. The V gene's germline CDR1 is SGHDN and CDR2 FVKESK. Here the CDR3 reads CASSQSRVASETQYF. CDR3 nucleotides: TGTGCCAGCAGCCAAAGCCGAGTTGCCTCGGAGACCCAGTACTTC.

The chain combines TRBV28 with TRBJ1-5; D possibly corresponds to TRBD1 (5 bases). Trimming shortened V by 5 bases and J by 0 bases, and 17 bases separated the two germline ends. The CDR3 runs to 17 residues. CDR1 and CDR2 from the germline V gene are MDHEN and SYDVKM. The CDR3, as DNA: TGTGCCAGCAGTCTCTCCTATGGGGACCATAGCAATCAGCCCCAGCATTTT. Protein product: CASSLSYGDHSNQPQHF. Supplemented by reference TRBV28 and TRBJ1-5, the full variable domain reads DVKVTQSSRYLVKRTGEKVFLECVQDMDHENMFWYRQDPGLGLRLIYFSYDVKMKEKGDIPEGYSVSREKKERFSLILESASTNQTSMYLCASSLSYGDHSNQPQHFGDGTRLSIL.

This clonotype was detected only a few times. The genes are TRBV28 and TRBJ2-7; 10 nucleotides line up with TRBD2. Trimming at V came to 6 bases and at J to 4 bases, leaving 15 bases not matched to a gene. Germline lookup yields CDR1 MDHEN and CDR2 SYDVKM. The CDR3 runs to 17 residues. The CDR3 here is CASRPRGAGGPHYEQYF. CDR3 nucleotide sequence: TGTGCCAGCAGGCCCCGAGGAGCGGGAGGGCCTCATTACGAGCAGTACTTC.